This T cell receptor beta chain was found in a study of control samples from healthy donors and cancer patients (dated by TCRdb to the early 2020s). In the germline V gene (reference sequence), CDR1 corresponds to DFQATT and CDR2 to SNEGSKA. From its cysteine to its phenylalanine, the CDR3 spans 16 amino acids. Only the CDR3 DNA is retained, 48 bases long and in frame from the first base. V is trimmed back by 3 bases and J by 4 bases, and the junction contains 14 bases that no gene match accounts for. Libraries were built with the immunoSEQ multiplex PCR assay. TCRdb holds this immuneACCESS table with in-frame rearrangements only. Some clones are missing; in checked studies, unresolved V genes explain under half, and the rest has no known cause. The sample has about 170,000 clones on record, around 93% of them singletons. The top ten clonotypes cover roughly 4% of the sample. About this clone: There is no known antigen for this receptor. The sample holds no much larger clone one base away, and base qualities are not on file.

Sequencing was performed on blood. The V gene is TRBV20-1 and the J gene is TRBJ1-2; 7 bases in the junction line up with TRBD1. The source is a woman aged 60 to 75 in good health. CDR3 reads: CSASIGGGQNSYGYTF. At the DNA level, the sequence is TGCAGTGCTAGTATTGGTGGGGGACAGAACAGCTATGGCTACACCTTC.